This record covers a single T cell receptor (beta chain). Sequencing used immunoSEQ multiplex PCR; TCRdb keeps in-frame clones, though not all of them. The table lists about 230,000 clones, over 80% of them singletons. This record belongs to a study of blood T cell repertoires in COVID-19. Trimming removed 6 bases from V and 7 bases from J; junction bases left unmatched: 14. Germline V CDR1 and CDR2: GTSNPN, SVGIG (reference sequence). The CDR3 sequence is 16 residues long. Specimen: peripheral blood. The chain links TRBV30 to TRBJ2-2, with TRBD1 identical over 10 bases. This sequence originates from a man aged 35 to 55 with acute or convalescent COVID-19. This chain's CDR3 is CACNRPGQGLDGELFF. Written as DNA, the CDR3 is TGTGCCTGTAATCGTCCGGGACAGGGGCTTGACGGGGAGCTGTTTTTT.